This T cell receptor (beta chain) is from a study of blood T cells in healthy people across ages. Comment on this clonotype: Its antigen is as yet unknown. This may stem from a read error, because a much larger clone lies one nucleotide away.

Study-wide points: Both naive CD4+ cell counts and diversity were greater in long-lived donors than in aged donors. Unknown CMV status may confound age-related changes in expanded clones.

The ends were cut back, 0 bases at V and 8 bases at J, with 5 bases in the middle. Germline-derived CDR1 and CDR2 are SEHNR and FQNEAQ (reference sequence). The CDR3 runs to 12 residues. Using a J-beta primer mix together with a sample-barcoded 5' primer, a second PCR was run for 7 to 11 cycles. Using its own MiXCR run on the 5' RACE reads, TCRdb lists one record per CDR3 protein. The table shows about 1.4 million distinct CDR3 sequences, with roughly 59% occurring only once. The genes are TRBV7-9 and TRBJ2-1, with D hard to call. The sequence was collected from a man aged 18-30 years in good health. The sequenced sample consisted of blood. The CDR3 region has the DNA TGTGCCAGCAGCTTAGCGGTCTATGAGCAGTTCTTC. It is translated as CASSLAVYEQFF.